This entry features one TCR beta chain sequence. This entry belongs to a study of blood T cell repertoires in COVID-19. In the study overall: Samples taken during acute and convalescent COVID-19 were collected in the United States, Italy and Spain. PBMCs, B-cell-depleted T cells, or T cells were the source of the cDNA or gDNA that made up the material.

V lost 5 bases to trimming and J lost 0 bases; unmatched junction nucleotides: 7. The V gene's germline CDR1 is MNHEY and CDR2 SVGEGT. The CDR3 is 17 amino acids. Original analysis: Estimates of nucleated cell counts were drawn from the amplification of reference gene primers. The data were produced by immunoSEQ multiplex PCR, yet TCRdb's version contains in-frame clones alone and is incomplete. Clonal size and the V and J genes are those of that table, whereas D and trimming came from the DNA. The sample records roughly 250,000 clones, more than 80% being singletons. The chain joins TRBV6-2 or TRBV6-3 to TRBJ2-6; the match to TRBD1 covers 7 bases. This clonotype was sampled from a middle-aged woman with acute or convalescent COVID-19. The sequenced material came from peripheral blood. The DNA of the CDR3 is TGTGCCAGCAGTGTACGACAGGGCCCCTCTGGGGCCAACGTCCTGACTTTC. It encodes CASSVRQGPSGANVLTF.